This record covers a single T cell receptor (beta chain). Its antigen is undetermined. The data belong to a study of T cell responses to AZD1222 COVID-19 vaccine. In germline, CDR1 is LNHNV, CDR2 YYDKDF (reference sequence). V lost 3 bases and J lost 3, with 6 bases in between. The CDR3 is 12 residues long. Study conclusions and caveats: It was only five to seven AZD1222 recipients who were seropositive at baseline. A mostly white British donor set with more females was recruited, and clonal diversity was possibly underestimated.

Method: immunoSEQ multiplex PCR; TCRdb's copy keeps in-frame clones and lacks some. The sample consists of about 70,000 clones, 80% to 85% of them appearing once. The rearrangement joins TRBV15 to TRBJ2-7; TRBD1 might be the D (6 bases). The sample was peripheral blood, taken on day 0 of AZD1222 vaccination. The sequence was obtained from an adult in good health. The CDR3 DNA reads TGTGCCACCAGCAGGGACAGCTACGAGCAGTACTTC. Protein: CATSRDSYEQYF.